This T cell receptor beta chain emerged from a study of PD-L1 blockade in urothelial cancer. The CDR3 length is 12 residues. Trimming cost V 3 bases and J 2 bases, with 8 bases left between them. Germline lookup yields CDR1 GTSNPN and CDR2 SVGIG (reference sequence). Time point in this sample: peripheral blood 6 weeks after treatment start. Every patient provided from 1 to 8 samples, collected pretreatment and on-treatment. The method was immunoSEQ multiplex PCR; TCRdb's version includes in-frame clones alone and lacks a portion of them. The sample lists some 110,000 clones, approximately 90% occurring once.

The source was PBMCs, collected around atezolizumab (anti-PD-L1) treatment. This TCR was sampled from a man aged 60 to 69 with urothelial cancer. The chain uses TRBV30 and TRBJ2-7; weak D call: TRBD2 (6 bases). CDR3 protein: CAWRGGTYEQYF. The CDR3 DNA is TGTGCCTGGAGGGGCGGGACCTACGAGCAGTACTTC.